This T cell receptor (beta chain) was captured by sequencing in a study of CD4 T cells in relation to SARS-CoV-2 and coronaviruses. This CDR3 has 13 amino acids. V dropped 3 bases and J dropped 4 bases, with 9 bases sitting between them. CDR1 MDHEN and CDR2 SYDVKM come from the germline V gene. Unexposed donor CD4+ T cells date from about 2011-2018, before the COVID-19 pandemic. After about 11 days of culture, CD4+ T cells were isolated. Fresh IL-2 medium replaced half the medium on days 3 and 7. Repertoires were generated with immunoSEQ multiplex PCR, while TCRdb's copy carries only in-frame clones and drops some. Among under 25,000 clones listed, around 80% were seen once. Regarding this clone: The target antigen is unknown.

The clonotype originates from a human donor in good health. The chain has TRBV28 and TRBJ1-1, with a weak D call TRBD1 (6 bases). Input material: CD4+ T cells from PBMCs, cultured in vitro. This chain's CDR3 is CASSFDRSTEAFF. Written as DNA, the CDR3 is TGTGCCAGCAGTTTTGACAGGAGCACTGAAGCTTTCTTT.